The source of this TCR beta chain is a study of cytomegalovirus exposure and HLA in healthy donors. Study observations and caveats: Researchers reportedly found TCR beta sequences accurately predicted most subjects' HLA-A and HLA-B alleles. HLA alleles showed associations with about 17,000 TCR beta sequences in a later analysis, at a 0.05 false discovery rate. The study designated about 180 TCR beta chains cytomegalovirus-associated. Sequence variants that were highly shared formed a cluster that was likely a sequencing artifact.

As to this clone: Antigen: not known.

PCR primers comprised 60 Vbeta and 13 Jbeta primers. Data came from immunoSEQ multiplex PCR; TCRdb stores just in-frame clones and leaves some out. The table lists 75,000 to 100,000 clones, around 77% of them singletons, with 3.4% in the top ten. The CDR3 is 15 residues long. Deletions cut 0 bases from V and 0 bases from J, with 6 bases between. Germline CDR1 PRHDT, CDR2 FYEKMQ (reference sequence). The J gene is TRBJ1-5, the V gene TRBV13; D is uncertain. The sequence was collected from a man aged 35 to 55 in good health and CMV-seronegative. The sequencing input was PBMCs. The DNA of the CDR3 is TGTGCCAGCAGCTTAGGGGAGGGTAGCAATCAGCCCCAGCATTTT. Protein sequence: CASSLGEGSNQPQHF.